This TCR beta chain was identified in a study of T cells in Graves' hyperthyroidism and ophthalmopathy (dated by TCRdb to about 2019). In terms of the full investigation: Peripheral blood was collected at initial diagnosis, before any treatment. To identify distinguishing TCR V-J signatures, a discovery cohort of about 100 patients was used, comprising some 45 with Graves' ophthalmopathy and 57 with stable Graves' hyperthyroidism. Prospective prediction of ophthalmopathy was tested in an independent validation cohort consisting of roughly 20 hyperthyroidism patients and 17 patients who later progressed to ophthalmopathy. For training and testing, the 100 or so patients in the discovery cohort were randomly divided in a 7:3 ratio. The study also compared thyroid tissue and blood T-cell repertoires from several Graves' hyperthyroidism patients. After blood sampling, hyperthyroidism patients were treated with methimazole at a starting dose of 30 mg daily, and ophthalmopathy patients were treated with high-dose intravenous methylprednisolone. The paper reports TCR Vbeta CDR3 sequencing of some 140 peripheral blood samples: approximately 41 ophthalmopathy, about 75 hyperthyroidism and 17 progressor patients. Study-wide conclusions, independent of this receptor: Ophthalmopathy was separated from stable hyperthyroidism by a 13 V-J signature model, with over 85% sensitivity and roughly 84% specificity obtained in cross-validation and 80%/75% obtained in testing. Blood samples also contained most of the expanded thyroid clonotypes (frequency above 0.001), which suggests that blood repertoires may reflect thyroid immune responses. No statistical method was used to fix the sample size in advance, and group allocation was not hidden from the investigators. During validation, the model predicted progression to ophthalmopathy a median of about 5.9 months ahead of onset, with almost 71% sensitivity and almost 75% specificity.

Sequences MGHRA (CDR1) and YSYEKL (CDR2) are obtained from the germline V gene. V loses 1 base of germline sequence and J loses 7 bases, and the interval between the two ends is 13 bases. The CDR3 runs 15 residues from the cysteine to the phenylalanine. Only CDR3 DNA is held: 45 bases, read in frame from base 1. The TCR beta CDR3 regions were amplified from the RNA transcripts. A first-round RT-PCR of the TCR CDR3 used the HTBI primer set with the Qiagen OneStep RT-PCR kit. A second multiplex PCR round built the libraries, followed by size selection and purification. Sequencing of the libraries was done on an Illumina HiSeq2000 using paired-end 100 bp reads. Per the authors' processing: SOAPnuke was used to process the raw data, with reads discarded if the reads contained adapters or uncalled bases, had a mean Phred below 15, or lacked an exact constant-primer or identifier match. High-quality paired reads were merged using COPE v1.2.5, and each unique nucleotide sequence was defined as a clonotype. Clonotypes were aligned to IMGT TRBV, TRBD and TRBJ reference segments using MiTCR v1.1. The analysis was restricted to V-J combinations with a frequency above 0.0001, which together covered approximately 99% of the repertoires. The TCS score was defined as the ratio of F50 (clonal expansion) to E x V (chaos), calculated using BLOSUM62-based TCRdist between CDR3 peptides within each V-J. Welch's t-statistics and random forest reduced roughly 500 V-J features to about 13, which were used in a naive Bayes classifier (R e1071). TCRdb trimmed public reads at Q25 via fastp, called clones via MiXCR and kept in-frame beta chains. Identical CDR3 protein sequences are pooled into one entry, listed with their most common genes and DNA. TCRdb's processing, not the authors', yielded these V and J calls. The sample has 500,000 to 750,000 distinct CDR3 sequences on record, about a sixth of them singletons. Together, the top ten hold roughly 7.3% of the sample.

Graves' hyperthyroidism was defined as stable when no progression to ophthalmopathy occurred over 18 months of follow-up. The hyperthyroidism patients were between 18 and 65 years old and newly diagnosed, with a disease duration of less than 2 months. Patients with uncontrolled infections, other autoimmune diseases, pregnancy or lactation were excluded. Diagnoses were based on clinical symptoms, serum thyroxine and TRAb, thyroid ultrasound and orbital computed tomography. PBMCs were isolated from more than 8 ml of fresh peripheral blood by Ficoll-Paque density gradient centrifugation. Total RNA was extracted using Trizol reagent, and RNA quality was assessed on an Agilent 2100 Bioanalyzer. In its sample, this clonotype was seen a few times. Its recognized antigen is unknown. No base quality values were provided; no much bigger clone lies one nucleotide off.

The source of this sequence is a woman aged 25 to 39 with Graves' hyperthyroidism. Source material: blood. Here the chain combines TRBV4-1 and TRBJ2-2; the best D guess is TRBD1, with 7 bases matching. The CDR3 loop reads CASSQAAGGFGELFF. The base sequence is TGCGCCAGCAGCCAAGCGGCAGGGGGGTTCGGGGAGCTGTTTTTT.